The T cell receptor beta chain under discussion was sequenced for a study of brain metastases from non-small cell lung cancer. The V gene's germline CDR1 is SGHNT and CDR2 YYREEE (reference sequence). The CDR3 is made up of 13 amino acids. Between the trimmed V and J ends, which lost 3 bases and 0 bases, there was a span of 4 bases. Generated by immunoSEQ multiplex PCR, the TCRdb table keeps only in-frame clones and is missing some. The sample shows 1,300 to 1,500 clones, approximately 83% of them seen only once. The sequenced sample was tumor-adjacent normal tissue. V usage is TRBV5-4 and J usage is TRBJ2-1, with no clear D. This TCR came from a donor aged 40 or older with non-small cell lung cancer. The CDR3 nucleotides are TGTGCCAGCAGCTCCGACTCCTACAATGAGCAGTTCTTC. Encoded protein: CASSSDSYNEQFF. The complete variable domain, with remaining parts taken from reference TRBV5-4 and TRBJ2-1, reads ETGVTQSPTHLIKTRGQQVTLRCSSQSGHNTVSWYQQALGQGPQFIFQYYREEENGRGNFPPRFSGLQFPNYSSELNVNALELDDSALYLCASSSDSYNEQFFGPGTRLTVL.